Ten or more counts support the clone carrying this TCR beta chain. The antigen is undetermined. The sample comes from a study of T cells in Graves' hyperthyroidism and ophthalmopathy. General study results and limits: Most thyroid-expanded clonotypes above 0.001 were also found in blood. Ophthalmopathy was told apart from stable hyperthyroidism by a 13 V-J model.

Patients were excluded because of uncontrolled infection, other autoimmune disease, pregnancy or lactation. Using RNA transcripts as the source, TCR beta CDR3 regions were amplified. The study used the HTBI primer set for a first-round RT-PCR of the TCR CDR3. TCRdb itself ran the multiplex PCR reads through MiXCR, one entry per CDR3 protein. Here the sample spans approximately 620,000 distinct CDR3 sequences, about 16% being singletons. This CDR3 spans 14 amino acids. The V end lost 7 bases, the J end lost 2 bases, and 13 bases lay between the germline ends. Sequenced input: blood. The chain carries TRBV12-3 or TRBV12-4 and TRBJ2-3; the D is unclear. The clonotype was recovered from a woman between 40 and 55 years old with Graves' ophthalmopathy. In nucleotides, the CDR3 is TGTGCCAGCACCATCGGGTATTCCACAGATACGCAGTATTTT. Translation: CASTIGYSTDTQYF.